Shown below are 23 T cell receptor beta chains from a single sample sequenced in a study of shared clonotypes between healthy human individuals. Produced via immunoSEQ multiplex PCR; TCRdb's table is partial and in-frame only. This table has about 2 million clones, over 85% appearing once. Naive CD8 isolation took CD45RO-negative cells positively selected for CCR7 and excluded terminally differentiated effector memory CD45RA+ cells. Sequencing used naive CD8+ T cells sorted from blood. Receptors were obtained from a man aged 18-30 years in good health.

V is TRBV9 and J is TRBJ2-3; a possible D gene is TRBD2 (6 bases). The CDR3 extends over 11 amino acids. Germline CDR1 and CDR2: SGDLS and YYNGEE. For the CDR3, the DNA is TGTGCTTCGGGGGACCCAGATACGCAGTATTTT. It codes for CASGDPDTQYF.

The V and J genes are TRBV19 and TRBJ1-5; the D is unclear. Germline-derived CDR1 and CDR2 are LNHDA and SQIVND (reference sequence). The V and J ends lost 8 bases and 2 bases respectively, with 10 bases between them. The CDR3 is 13 residues long. The CDR3 DNA sequence: TGTGCCAGTGACGATGTTCGCAATCAGCCCCAGCATTTT. Its translation: CASDDVRNQPQHF.

This chain uses TRBV4-3 with TRBJ2-1; D not resolved. The CDR3 covers 16 residues. Germline CDR1 is LGHNA and CDR2 is YSLEER. The V end lost 0 bases, the J end lost 0 bases, and 9 bases lay between the germline ends. The CDR3 here is CASSQERSSSYNEQFF. CDR3 sequence (DNA): TGCGCCAGCAGCCAAGAAAGAAGCAGCTCCTACAATGAGCAGTTCTTC.

This sequence joins TRBV7-8 and TRBJ2-7; TRBD2 matches 8 bases. Germline trimming cut 4 bases from V and 2 bases from J; bases unmatched to any gene: 10. CDR3 length: 16 amino acids. The germline V gene encodes CDR1 SGHVS and CDR2 FQNEAQ. The CDR3 is CASSSGGGSSAYEQYF. As DNA, the CDR3 is TGTGCCAGCAGCTCCGGGGGGGGCAGTAGCGCCTACGAGCAGTACTTC.

This sequence joins TRBV10-1 and TRBJ2-5; weak D call: TRBD1 (6 bases). This CDR3 contains 13 residues. Germline CDR1 WNHNN, CDR2 SYGVQD (reference sequence). V was pared by 5 bases and J by 0 bases, with 7 bases between. The CDR3 DNA reads as TGCGCCAGCAGTCAGGGGTACCAAGAGACCCAGTACTTC. Translation: CASSQGYQETQYF.

The chain links TRBV27 to TRBJ2-5, with a possible D match to TRBD1 (6 bases). The V gene lost 10 bases and the J gene lost 2 bases, with 14 bases spanning the gap. Germline V gene lookup returns CDR1 MNHEY and CDR2 SMNVEV (reference sequence). CDR3 size: 13 residues. Here the CDR3 DNA reads TGTGCCACCCCGATACAGGGTCAAGAGACCCAGTACTTC. It is translated as CATPIQGQETQYF.

This rearrangement joins TRBV27 to TRBJ1-4; D possibly corresponds to TRBD1 (6 bases). This CDR3 contains 14 residues. Germline-derived CDR1 and CDR2 are MNHEY and SMNVEV (reference sequence). V gave up 4 bases and J gave up 8 bases, with 14 bases separating them. DNA of the CDR3: TGTGCCAGCAGTTCGAGAAAGGGGGGGGAAAAACTGTTTTTT. This gives the protein CASSSRKGGEKLFF.

The chain recombines TRBV27 with TRBJ2-3, with 7 bases identical to TRBD2. The CDR3 spans 14 residues. J was trimmed by 2 bases and V by 6 bases; bases with no gene match: 5. Germline V gene sequence: CDR1 MNHEY, CDR2 SMNVEV (reference sequence). CDR3 sequence reads: CASSSGAATDTQYF. CDR3 DNA sequence: TGTGCCAGCAGCAGCGGGGCTGCCACAGATACGCAGTATTTT.

The chain carries TRBV10-1 and TRBJ2-3; maybe TRBD1 (5 bases). The CDR3 runs to 13 residues. The germline V gene encodes CDR1 WNHNN and CDR2 SYGVQD (reference sequence). V gave up 8 bases and J gave up 1 base, with 10 bases separating them. The CDR3 reads CASAPTGTDTQYF. For the CDR3, the DNA is TGCGCCAGCGCCCCGACAGGCACAGATACGCAGTATTTT.

This chain links TRBV6-1 with TRBJ2-7, with D perhaps TRBD1 (6 bases). Germline V gene sequence: CDR1 MNHNS, CDR2 SASEGT. With 6 bases removed from V and 3 bases from J, the gap between germline ends came to 15 bases. This CDR3 has 14 residues. The CDR3, as DNA: TGTGCCAGCAGCCAGGACAGTCTAGACTACGAGCAGTACTTC. Protein sequence: CASSQDSLDYEQYF.

This chain joins TRBV19 and TRBJ2-7; the D gene could be TRBD1 or TRBD2 (5 bases each). This CDR3 has 14 residues. Germline lookup yields CDR1 LNHDA and CDR2 SQIVND (reference sequence). V was cut by 8 bases and J by 1 base, with 15 bases left in between. CDR3 amino acids: CASQDRDGSYEQYF. The DNA of the CDR3 is TGTGCCAGTCAAGACCGGGACGGATCCTACGAGCAGTACTTC. Drawing the rest from reference TRBV19 and TRBJ2-7, the complete variable domain is DGGITQSPKYLFRKEGQNVTLSCEQNLNHDAMYWYRQDPGQGLRLIYYSQIVNDFQKGDIAEGYSVSREKKESFPLTVTSAQKNPTAFYLCASQDRDGSYEQYFGPGTRLTVT.

The chain uses TRBV2 and TRBJ2-7; no clear D. V lost 5 bases to trimming and J lost 5 bases, with 7 bases between them. Germline V gene sequence: CDR1 SNHLY, CDR2 FYNNEI. The CDR3 runs 11 residues. CDR3 in DNA: TGTGCCAGCAGTCTCTCAGACGAGCAGTACTTC. It translates to CASSLSDEQYF. Full variable domain (rest looked up from reference TRBV2 and TRBJ2-7): EPEVTQTPSHQVTQMGQEVILRCVPISNHLYFYWYRQILGQKVEFLVSFYNNEISEKSEIFDDQFSVERPDGSNFTLKIRSTKLEDSAMYFCASSLSDEQYFGPGTRLTVT.

The chain couples TRBV27 to TRBJ2-7, with 10 bases identical to TRBD2. CDR3 size: 19 residues. V was clipped by 4 bases and J by 2 bases; unmatched bases: 17. Looked up from germline, CDR1 is MNHEY and CDR2 is SMNVEV (reference sequence). CDR3 in DNA: TGTGCCAGCAGTTCCTCCCTACAACCAACTAGCGGGGCTACCTACGAGCAGTACTTC. It yields the protein CASSSSLQPTSGATYEQYF.

This chain uses TRBV30 with TRBJ2-7; perhaps TRBD1 as D (5 bases). Germline V CDR1 and CDR2: GTSNPN, SVGIG (reference sequence). CDR3 length: 12 residues. Trimming took 5 bases from V and 2 from J, leaving 10 bases between them. CDR3 bases: TGTGCCTGGGGACCAGGGCCCTACGAGCAGTACTTC. It translates to CAWGPGPYEQYF.

The chain carries TRBV9 and TRBJ2-5, with 8 positions matching TRBD1. The CDR3 is 14 amino acids. Germline V gives CDR1 SGDLS, CDR2 YYNGEE. V shed 3 bases, J shed 4 bases, and the junction held 5 bases outside the gene matches. This CDR3 is CASSARTGRETQYF. The CDR3 DNA follows: TGTGCCAGCAGCGCACGGACAGGGAGAGAGACCCAGTACTTC.

The chain has TRBV12-5 and TRBJ2-2; 8 nucleotides match TRBD2. Germline V lookup: CDR1 LGHNT, CDR2 FRNRAP. The CDR3 loop spans 17 amino acids. V was pared by 0 bases and J by 1 base, with 4 bases of the junction left unmatched. CDR3 in DNA: TGTGCTAGTGGTTTGGTACTGCTAGCGGGGAACACCGGGGAGCTGTTTTTT. Translated: CASGLVLLAGNTGELFF. Full variable domain (missing parts from reference TRBV12-5 and TRBJ2-2): DARVTQTPRHKVTEMGQEVTMRCQPILGHNTVFWYRQTMMQGLELLAYFRNRAPLDDSGMPKDRFSAEMPDATLATLKIQPSEPRDSAVYFCASGLVLLAGNTGELFFGEGSRLTVL.

V and J are TRBV7-2 and TRBJ2-5; 8 bases fit TRBD2. The germline gives CDR1 SGHTA, CDR2 FQGNSA. Trimming removed 5 bases from V and 1 base from J; junction bases left unmatched: 6. This CDR3 is built from 15 residues. CDR3 sequence (DNA): TGTGCCAGCAGCCCACAGCTAGCGGGCCAAGAGACCCAGTACTTC. Encoded protein: CASSPQLAGQETQYF.

This clone was observed once. The chain couples TRBV9 to TRBJ1-1; D uncertain. The V gene's germline CDR1 is SGDLS and CDR2 YYNGEE. CDR3 length: 15 residues. Deletions cut 2 bases from V and 1 base from J, with 12 bases between. The CDR3 protein is CASSVHSVSNTEAFF. The CDR3 DNA sequence: TGTGCCAGCAGCGTCCATTCCGTCTCGAACACTGAAGCTTTCTTT. Based on the CDR3 plus reference TRBV9 and TRBJ1-1, the full variable domain is DSGVTQTPKHLITATGQRVTLRCSPRSGDLSVYWYQQSLDQGLQFLIQYYNGEERAKGNILERFSAQQFPDLHSELNLSSLELGDSALYFCASSVHSVSNTEAFFGQGTRLTVV.

This chain joins TRBV6-5 and TRBJ2-1; no clear D. Germline values: CDR1 MNHEY, CDR2 SVGAGI. CDR3 length: 12 amino acids. Trimming left V 2 bases short and J 5 bases short, with 4 bases between. As DNA, the CDR3 is TGTGCCAGCAGTTACGGGGACAATGAGCAGTTCTTC. It encodes CASSYGDNEQFF.

Concerning this clone itself: Within the sample, other DNA sequences also encode this same CDR3. The chain employs TRBV4-1 and TRBJ2-7, with D hard to call. Per germline, CDR1 MGHRA and CDR2 YSYEKL. The CDR3 is made up of 15 amino acids. The V end lost 0 bases, the J end lost 1 base, and 10 bases lay between the germline ends. CDR3 in DNA: TGCGCCAGCAGCCAAGATAGGGCCGCTTCCTACGAGCAGTACTTC. Its protein is CASSQDRAASYEQYF.

This clone was counted a few times. This chain connects TRBV19 to TRBJ1-3; D uncertain. Germline CDR1 is LNHDA and CDR2 is SQIVND (reference sequence). The CDR3 runs to 14 residues. The V gene lost 5 bases and the J gene lost 4 bases, with 12 bases spanning the gap. This CDR3 reads CASSSRETGNTIYF. CDR3 DNA: TGTGCCAGTAGTTCAAGGGAGACAGGAAACACCATATATTTT.

The CDR3 protein is CASTSPTGMTNEKLFF. The CDR3 DNA reads TGTGCCAGCACCTCCCCCACAGGGATGACTAATGAAAAACTGTTTTTT. This rearrangement joins TRBV2 to TRBJ1-4, with D possibly being TRBD1 (6 bases). CDR3 length: 16 amino acids. Looked up from germline, CDR1 is SNHLY and CDR2 is FYNNEI. V was trimmed by 7 bases and J by 2 bases, leaving 17 bases between them.

V usage is TRBV9 and J usage is TRBJ1-6; maybe TRBD1 (5 bases). Per the germline V gene, CDR1 is SGDLS and CDR2 is YYNGEE. The CDR3 totals 13 residues. Trimming left V 8 bases short and J 5 bases short, with 11 bases between. As DNA, the CDR3 is TGTGCCAGTCAGGGTCCAAATAATTCACCCCTCCACTTT. Residues: CASQGPNNSPLHF.